A selection of T cell receptor beta chains follows, all from one sample in a study of cytomegalovirus exposure and HLA in healthy donors. Profiling relied on immunoSEQ multiplex PCR, and the TCRdb table lists in-frame clones only, not all of them. The sample has 150,000 to 200,000 clones, about four fifths seen once. The sequencing sample was made of PBMCs. All receptors derive from a woman aged 25-40 years in good health and CMV-seropositive. Both conserved end residues are part of each CDR3. D genes are given only for firm matches. Part of the rows lack a size; the others show once, few, many or a class for expanded clones.

TRBV15	TRBJ2-7	.	TRBD1	TGTGCCACCAGCTCCTCGGACAGGGGTCACTACGAGCAGTACTTC	CATSSSDRGHYEQYF
TRBV6-1	TRBJ2-7	once	TRBD2	TGTGCCAGCAGCGGAAGCGGGGGACACGAGCAGTACTTC	CASSGSGGHEQYF
TRBV4-2	TRBJ2-2	few	.	TGTGCCAGCAGCCAAGAGGCGGGTCTCACCGGGGAGCTGTTTTTT	CASSQEAGLTGELFF
TRBV2	TRBJ2-7	few	TRBD2	TGTGCCAGCAGCCCAACCCTCGGACTAGCGGGGCACCGATGGCAGTACTTC	CASSPTLGLAGHRWQYF
TRBV7-9	TRBJ1-2	once	TRBD1	TGTTCCAGCAGCTTATGGGCGGGACAGGGGACCGTTCCATGGAGCTACACCTTC	CSSSLWAGQGTVPWSYTF
TRBV2	TRBJ1-1	.	TRBD1	TGTGCCAGCAGTGAAGCGCAGGGGGACACTGAAGCTTTCTTT	CASSEAQGDTEAFF
TRBV27	TRBJ2-1	.	.	TGTGCCAGCAGTCCACGGAGCTCCTACAATGAGCAGTTCTTC	CASSPRSSYNEQFF
TRBV10-3	TRBJ2-3	.	.	TGTGCCATCAGTGAGTCGCTAGCTACAGATACGCAGTATTTT	CAISESLATDTQYF
TRBV18	TRBJ1-1	.	.	TGTGCCAGCTCACCCGTAATGAACACTGAAGCTTTCTTT	CASSPVMNTEAFF
TRBV5-8	TRBJ1-5	.	TRBD1	TGTGCCAGCAGCTGGCCGGGACAGGGTAGAAATCAGCCCCAGCATTTT	CASSWPGQGRNQPQHF
TRBV5-4	TRBJ1-1	.	TRBD1	TGTGCCAGCAGCCCCGATGGAGGGGGCAGAGGAGAAGCTTTCTTT	CASSPDGGGRGEAFF
TRBV5-6	TRBJ1-1	.	.	TGTGCCAGCAGCTTGGAACGGGGGTGGAACACTGAAGCTTTCTTT	CASSLERGWNTEAFF
TRBV5-4	TRBJ1-2	.	.	TGTGCCAGCAGCACTCGACAGAACTATGGCTACACCTTC	CASSTRQNYGYTF
TRBV7-8	TRBJ1-5	once	.	TGTGCCAGCAGCTTAGGGCCAGGGGCTAATCAGCCCCAGCATTTT	CASSLGPGANQPQHF
TRBV15	TRBJ2-5	.	.	TGTGCCACCAGCAGAGGGGGGGAGCAGTACTTC	CATSRGGEQYF
TRBV6-1	TRBJ1-1	.	.	TGTGCCACCAGGCAGGTCTACACTGAAGCTTTCTTT	CATRQVYTEAFF
TRBV4-1	TRBJ2-1	many	TRBD1	TGCGCCAGCAGCCTCGGACAGGGCAATGAGCAGTTCTTC	CASSLGQGNEQFF
TRBV4-2	TRBJ2-7	.	.	TGTGCCAGCAGCCGGAATTTTGACAGTCCGGGCGAGCAGTACTTC	CASSRNFDSPGEQYF
TRBV19	TRBJ2-7	.	TRBD2	TGTGCCAGTAGTGTACGGGAGGGCCGGGACGAGCAGTACTTC	CASSVREGRDEQYF
TRBV5-4	TRBJ2-7	.	.	TGTGCCAGCAGCTTGAAATCTAGCCACGAGCAGTACTTC	CASSLKSSHEQYF
TRBV5-4	TRBJ2-2	.	.	TGTGCCAGCAGAGGACAGAACACCGGGGAGCTGTTTTTT	CASRGQNTGELFF
TRBV19	TRBJ2-5	.	TRBD1	TGTGCCAGTAGTTCGCCGACAGGGCTGGAGACCCAGTACTTC	CASSSPTGLETQYF
TRBV7-2	TRBJ2-3	.	TRBD1	TGTGCCAGCACCACTGCCGGGACAGGGTGGACAGATACGCAGTATTTT	CASTTAGTGWTDTQYF
TRBV6-5	TRBJ2-7	.	TRBD1	TGTGCCAGCCGCCAGACAGGGGGCTTTGGGCAGTACTTC	CASRQTGGFGQYF
TRBV5-4	TRBJ1-2	.	.	TGTGCCAGCAGCCCGGTTGGGGGGGCGAATGGCTACACCTTC	CASSPVGGANGYTF
TRBV5-5	TRBJ2-7	.	.	TGTGCCAGCAGCTTGGCATACGAGCAGTACTTC	CASSLAYEQYF
TRBV4-3	TRBJ1-1	once	.	TGCGCCAGCAGCCAAGATTCAACGGGTTTTGAAGCTTTCTTT	CASSQDSTGFEAFF
TRBV19	TRBJ1-2	.	.	TGTGCCAGTACGGAGGGGCAACTGGGTTATGGCTACACCTTC	CASTEGQLGYGYTF
TRBV5-6	TRBJ2-7	.	TRBD2	TGTGCCAGCAGCCCACTTGGGCTAGCGGACTACGAGCAGTACTTC	CASSPLGLADYEQYF
TRBV28	TRBJ1-1	.	.	TGTGCCAGCAGTTTAAACAGGGACCCCGAAGCTTTCTTT	CASSLNRDPEAFF
TRBV7-9	TRBJ2-1	.	.	TGTGCCAGCAGCTTCGACATCCCGTTGGACAATGAGCAGTTCTTC	CASSFDIPLDNEQFF
TRBV5-4	TRBJ1-2	.	.	TGTGCCAGCAGCTTGGGATCAGGGTATTACTATGGCTACACCTTC	CASSLGSGYYYGYTF
TRBV6-5	TRBJ2-3	.	.	TGTGCCAGCAGTTACGATCCCCGACAGGGCACAGATACGCAGTATTTT	CASSYDPRQGTDTQYF
TRBV5-4	TRBJ2-5	.	.	TGTGCCAGCAGCAGTTACCAGGGGACCCAGTACTTC	CASSSYQGTQYF
TRBV27	TRBJ1-1	.	.	TGTGCCAGCAGTAGGGGGGGGGAAGCTTTCTTT	CASSRGGEAFF
TRBV7-4	TRBJ1-3	few	.	TGTGCCAGCAGCTCAAGGACGGACACGGGGACACTCTCTGGAAACACCATATATTTT	CASSSRTDTGTLSGNTIYF
TRBV19	TRBJ2-6	.	.	TGTGCCAGTAGAACATCCCAGGGCTCTGGGGCCAACGTCCTGACTTTC	CASRTSQGSGANVLTF
TRBV6-5	TRBJ1-4	.	.	TGTGCCAGCAGTTACGGGGAGGAGGGGATGGAACTGTTTTTT	CASSYGEEGMELFF
TRBV6-6	TRBJ1-4	.	.	TGTGCCAGCAGTTACTTTTTGGACAAAGAACTGTTTTTT	CASSYFLDKELFF
TRBV7-7	TRBJ2-3	.	.	TGTGCTAGCAGCGGTGGCCGGCTAGCTAGCGATACGCAGTATTTT	CASSGGRLASDTQYF
TRBV5-5	TRBJ1-2	.	TRBD1	TGTGCCAGCAGCCGCCCCGGGACAGGGGACGGCTACACCTTC	CASSRPGTGDGYTF
TRBV7-2	TRBJ1-1	.	TRBD1	TGTGCCAGCAGCCTGAGGGGACAGGGGCAAGCTTTCTTT	CASSLRGQGQAFF
TRBV7-2	TRBJ2-7	.	TRBD2	TGTGCCAGCGCCCTAGGGCGGGAGCGGACCTACGAGCAGTACTTC	CASALGRERTYEQYF
TRBV7-9	TRBJ2-3	.	TRBD2	TGTTCCAGCAGCCCTCCGACGTGGGCCCTGGGGGGGGGCACAGATACGCAGTATTTT	CSSSPPTWALGGGTDTQYF
TRBV14	TRBJ2-5	.	.	TGTGCCAGCAGCCAAGATCGGTGGCAAGAGACCCAGTACTTC	CASSQDRWQETQYF
TRBV6-1	TRBJ2-2	.	.	TGTGCCAGCAGTGTACAGGGAAAAATCATTACCGGGGAGCTGTTTTTT	CASSVQGKIITGELFF
TRBV6-6	TRBJ1-1	few	TRBD1	TGTGCCAGCAGTGCCCCGGGACAGGGGATCACTGAAGCTTTCTTT	CASSAPGQGITEAFF
TRBV10-2	TRBJ1-5	.	.	TGCGCCAGCAGCTCAACAGCTAATCAGCCCCAGCATTTT	CASSSTANQPQHF
TRBV27	TRBJ2-3	.	.	TGTGCCAGCAGTTCCCCGGGACATTCTTTTCCAGATACGCAGTATTTT	CASSSPGHSFPDTQYF
TRBV5-4	TRBJ1-1	.	TRBD1	TGTGCCAGCAGCCCCGGACAGGGAGGGTTAGCTTTCTTT	CASSPGQGGLAFF
TRBV25-1	TRBJ2-7	.	TRBD1	TGTGCCAGCGGGAGACAGGGGTGGACCTACGAGCAGTACTTC	CASGRQGWTYEQYF
TRBV7-2	TRBJ1-1	once	TRBD1	TGTGCCAGCAGCCCCGTTCAGGGGGCCTTGGAGACTGAAGCTTTCTTT	CASSPVQGALETEAFF
TRBV7-2	TRBJ2-7	.	.	TGTGCCAGCAGCTTATCAGCAGGGTACTACGAGCAGTACTTC	CASSLSAGYYEQYF
TRBV14	TRBJ2-1	.	TRBD1	TGTGCCAGCAGCCATGACAGGGGACGAGGGCAGTTCTTC	CASSHDRGRGQFF
TRBV7-2	TRBJ1-5	few	TRBD1	TGTGCCAGCAGCCCGGGACAGGGGTATTCATATCAGCCCCAGCATTTT	CASSPGQGYSYQPQHF
TRBV7-8	TRBJ2-7	.	TRBD2	TGTGCCAGCAGCTATGGAGCGGGGTACGAGCAGTACTTC	CASSYGAGYEQYF
TRBV6-5	TRBJ2-7	.	.	TGTGCCAGCAGCCGGGGCTACGAGCAGTACTTC	CASSRGYEQYF
TRBV6-1	TRBJ2-2	.	.	TGTGCCAGCAATGGGCTCGGGGAGCTGTTTTTT	CASNGLGELFF
TRBV5-1	TRBJ2-1	.	TRBD2	TGCGCCAGCAGCGGGGGACTAGCGGTCTACAATGAGCAGTTCTTC	CASSGGLAVYNEQFF
TRBV9	TRBJ2-1	.	TRBD2	TGTGCCAGCAGCGAGACTAGCGGGGGGGCAAATGAGCAGTTCTTC	CASSETSGGANEQFF